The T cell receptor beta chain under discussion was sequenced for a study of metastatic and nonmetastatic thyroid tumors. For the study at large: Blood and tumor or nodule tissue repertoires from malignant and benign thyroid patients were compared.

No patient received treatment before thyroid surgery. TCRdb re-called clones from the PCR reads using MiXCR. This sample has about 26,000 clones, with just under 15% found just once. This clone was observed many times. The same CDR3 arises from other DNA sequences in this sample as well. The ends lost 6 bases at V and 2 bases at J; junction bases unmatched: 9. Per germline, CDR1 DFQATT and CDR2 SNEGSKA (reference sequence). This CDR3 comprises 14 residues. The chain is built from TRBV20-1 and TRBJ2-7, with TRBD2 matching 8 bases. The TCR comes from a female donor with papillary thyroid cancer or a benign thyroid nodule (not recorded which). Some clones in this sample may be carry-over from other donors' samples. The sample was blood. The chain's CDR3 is CSALTSGSTYEQYF. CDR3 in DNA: TGCAGTGCGTTGACCAGCGGGAGCACCTACGAGCAGTACTTC.